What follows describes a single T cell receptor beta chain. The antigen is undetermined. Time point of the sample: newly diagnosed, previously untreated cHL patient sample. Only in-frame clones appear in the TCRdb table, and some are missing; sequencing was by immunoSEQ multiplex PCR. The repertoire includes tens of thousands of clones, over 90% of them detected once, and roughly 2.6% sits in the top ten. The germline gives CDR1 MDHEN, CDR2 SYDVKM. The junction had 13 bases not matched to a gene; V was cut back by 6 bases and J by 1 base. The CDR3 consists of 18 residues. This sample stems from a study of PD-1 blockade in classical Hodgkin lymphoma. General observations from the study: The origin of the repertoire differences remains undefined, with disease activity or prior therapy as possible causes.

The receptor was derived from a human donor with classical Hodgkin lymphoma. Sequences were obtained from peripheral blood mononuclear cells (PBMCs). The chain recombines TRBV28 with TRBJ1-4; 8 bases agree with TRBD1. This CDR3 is CASRNDRGGGRTNEKLFF. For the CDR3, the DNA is TGTGCCAGCAGGAATGACAGGGGAGGAGGTAGAACTAATGAAAAACTGTTTTTT.